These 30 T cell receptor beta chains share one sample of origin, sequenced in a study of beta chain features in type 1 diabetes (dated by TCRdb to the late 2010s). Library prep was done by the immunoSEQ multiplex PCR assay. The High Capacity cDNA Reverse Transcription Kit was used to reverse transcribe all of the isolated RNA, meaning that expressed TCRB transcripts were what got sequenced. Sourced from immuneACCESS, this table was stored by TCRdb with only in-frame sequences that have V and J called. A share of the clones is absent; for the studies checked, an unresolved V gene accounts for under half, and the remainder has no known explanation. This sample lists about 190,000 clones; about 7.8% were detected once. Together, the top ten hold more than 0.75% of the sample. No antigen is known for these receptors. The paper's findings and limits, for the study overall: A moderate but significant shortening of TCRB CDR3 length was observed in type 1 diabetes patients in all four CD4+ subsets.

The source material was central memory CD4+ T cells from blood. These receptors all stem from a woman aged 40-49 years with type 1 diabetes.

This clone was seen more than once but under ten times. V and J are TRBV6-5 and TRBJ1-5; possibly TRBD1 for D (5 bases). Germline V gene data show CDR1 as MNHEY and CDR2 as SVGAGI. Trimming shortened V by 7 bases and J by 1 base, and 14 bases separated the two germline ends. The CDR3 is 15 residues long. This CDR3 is CASTPGGSSNQPQHF. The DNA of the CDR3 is TGTGCCAGCACTCCCGGGGGTTCGAGCAATCAGCCCCAGCATTTT.

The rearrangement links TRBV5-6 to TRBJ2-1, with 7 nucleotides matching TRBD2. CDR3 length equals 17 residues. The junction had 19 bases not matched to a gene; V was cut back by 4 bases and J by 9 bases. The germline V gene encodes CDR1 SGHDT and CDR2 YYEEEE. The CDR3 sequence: CASSRDRDYQRVGEQFF. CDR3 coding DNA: TGTGCCAGCAGCCGAGACCGGGACTACCAGAGGGTAGGTGAGCAGTTCTTC.

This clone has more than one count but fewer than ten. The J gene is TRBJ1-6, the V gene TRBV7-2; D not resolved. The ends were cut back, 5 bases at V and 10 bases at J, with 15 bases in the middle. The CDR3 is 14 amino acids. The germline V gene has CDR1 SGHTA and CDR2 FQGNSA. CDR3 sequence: CASSASAVGSPLHF. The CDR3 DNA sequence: TGTGCCAGCAGCGCTAGTGCTGTAGGATCACCCCTCCACTTT.

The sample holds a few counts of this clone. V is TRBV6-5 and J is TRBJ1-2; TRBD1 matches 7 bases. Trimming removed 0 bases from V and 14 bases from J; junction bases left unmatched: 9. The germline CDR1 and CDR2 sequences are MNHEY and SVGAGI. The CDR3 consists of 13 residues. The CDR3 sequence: CASSYSAITGETF. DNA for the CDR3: TGTGCCAGCAGTTACTCGGCCATAACAGGGGAAACCTTC.

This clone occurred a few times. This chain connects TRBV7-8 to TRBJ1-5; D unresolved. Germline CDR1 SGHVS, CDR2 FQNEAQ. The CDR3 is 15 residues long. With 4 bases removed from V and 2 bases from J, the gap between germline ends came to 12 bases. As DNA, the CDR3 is TGTGCCAGCAGCTCCTCGGACGGGGGCAATCAGCCCCAGCATTTT. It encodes CASSSSDGGNQPQHF. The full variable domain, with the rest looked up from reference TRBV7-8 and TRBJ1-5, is GAGVSQSPRYKVAKRGQDVALRCDPISGHVSLFWYQQALGQGPEFLTYFQNEAQLDKSGLPSDRFFAERPEGSVSTLKIQRTQQEDSAVYLCASSSSDGGNQPQHFGDGTRLSIL.

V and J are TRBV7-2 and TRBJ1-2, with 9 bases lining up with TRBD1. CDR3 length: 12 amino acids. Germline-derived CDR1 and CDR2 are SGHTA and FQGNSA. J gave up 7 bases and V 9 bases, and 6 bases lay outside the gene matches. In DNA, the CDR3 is TGTGCCAGTAGGACAGGGGATTTTGGCTACACCTTC. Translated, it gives CASRTGDFGYTF.

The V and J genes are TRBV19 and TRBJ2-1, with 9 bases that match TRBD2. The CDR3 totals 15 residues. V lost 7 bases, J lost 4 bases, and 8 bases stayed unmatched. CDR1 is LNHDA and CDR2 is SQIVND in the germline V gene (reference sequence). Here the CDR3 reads CASTPGSGGYNEQFF. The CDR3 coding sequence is TGTGCCAGTACCCCTGGTAGCGGGGGTTACAATGAGCAGTTCTTC.

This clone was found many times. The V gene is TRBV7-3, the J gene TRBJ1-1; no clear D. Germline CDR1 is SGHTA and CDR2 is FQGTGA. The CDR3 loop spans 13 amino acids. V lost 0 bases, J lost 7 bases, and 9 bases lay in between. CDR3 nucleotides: TGTGCCAGCAGCTTAACAACCGGAGGTGAAGCTTTCTTT. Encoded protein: CASSLTTGGEAFF. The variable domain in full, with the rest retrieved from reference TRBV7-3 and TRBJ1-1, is GAGVSQTPSNKVTEKGKYVELRCDPISGHTALYWYRQSLGQGPEFLIYFQGTGAADDSGLPNDRFFAVRPEGSVSTLKIQRTERGDSAVYLCASSLTTGGEAFFGQGTRLTVV.

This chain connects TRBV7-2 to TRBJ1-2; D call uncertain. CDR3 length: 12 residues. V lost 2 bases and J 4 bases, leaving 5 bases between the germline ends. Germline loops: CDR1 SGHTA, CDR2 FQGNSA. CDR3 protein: CASSLNTYGYTF. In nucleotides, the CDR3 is TGTGCCAGCAGCTTAAACACCTATGGCTACACCTTC.

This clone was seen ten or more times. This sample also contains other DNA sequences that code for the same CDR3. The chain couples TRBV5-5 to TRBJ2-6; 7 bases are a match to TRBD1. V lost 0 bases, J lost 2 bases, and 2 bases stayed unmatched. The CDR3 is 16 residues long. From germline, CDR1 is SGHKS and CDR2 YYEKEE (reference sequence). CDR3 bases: TGTGCCAGCAGCTTGGAGGGGGCGCCTGGGGCCAACGTCCTGACTTTC. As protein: CASSLEGAPGANVLTF.

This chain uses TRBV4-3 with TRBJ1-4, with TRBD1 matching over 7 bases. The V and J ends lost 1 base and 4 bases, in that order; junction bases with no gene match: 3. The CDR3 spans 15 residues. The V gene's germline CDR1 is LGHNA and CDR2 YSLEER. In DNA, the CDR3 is TGCGCCAGCAGCCAAGGGACAGGAAATAATGAAAAACTGTTTTTT. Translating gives CASSQGTGNNEKLFF.

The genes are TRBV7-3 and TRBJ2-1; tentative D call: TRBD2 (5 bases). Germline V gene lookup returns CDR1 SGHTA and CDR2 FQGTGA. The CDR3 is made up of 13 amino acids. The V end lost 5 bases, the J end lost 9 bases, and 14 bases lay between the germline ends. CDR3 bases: TGTGCCAGCAGCCCATTCCGGGGTGGTGAGCAGTTCTTC. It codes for CASSPFRGGEQFF.

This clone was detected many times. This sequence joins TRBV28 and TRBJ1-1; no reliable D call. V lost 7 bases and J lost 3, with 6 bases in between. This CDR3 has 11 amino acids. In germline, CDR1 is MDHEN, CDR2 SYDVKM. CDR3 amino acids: CASTRDTEAFF. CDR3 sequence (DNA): TGTGCCAGCACGCGCGACACTGAAGCTTTCTTT.

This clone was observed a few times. This CDR3 reads CASSLGGTSSGANVLTF. CDR3 sequence (DNA): TGTGCCAGCAGCCTCGGAGGGACGAGCTCTGGGGCCAACGTCCTGACTTTC. The gene calls are TRBV27 and TRBJ2-6; TRBD2 is a possible D gene (6 bases). The CDR3 spans 17 residues. CDR1 MNHEY and CDR2 SMNVEV come from the germline V gene (reference sequence). The germline V and J ends were trimmed by 6 bases and 0 bases, with 15 bases remaining between them.

The CDR3 here is CASSVGDRSLEQYF. DNA of the CDR3: TGTGCCAGCAGCGTTGGGGACAGGTCCCTCGAGCAGTACTTC. J is TRBJ2-7 and V is TRBV5-6, with 8 bases lining up with TRBD1. Germline CDR1 and CDR2: SGHDT and YYEEEE. J lost 6 bases, V lost 4 bases, and 9 bases had no gene match. The CDR3 sequence is 14 residues long.

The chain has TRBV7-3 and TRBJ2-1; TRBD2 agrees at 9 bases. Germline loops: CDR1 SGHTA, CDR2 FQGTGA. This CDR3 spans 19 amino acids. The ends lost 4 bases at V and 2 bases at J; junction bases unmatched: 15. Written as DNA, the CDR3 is TGTGCCAGCAGCTCGGGGCCCCCCACACTAGCGGGCCCCTACAATGAGCAGTTCTTC. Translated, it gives CASSSGPPTLAGPYNEQFF.

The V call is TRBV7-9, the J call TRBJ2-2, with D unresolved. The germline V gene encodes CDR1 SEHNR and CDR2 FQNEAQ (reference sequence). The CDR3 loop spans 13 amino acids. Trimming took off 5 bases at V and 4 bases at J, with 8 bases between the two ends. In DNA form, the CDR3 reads TGTGCCAGCAGCCCCGTCTCCACCGGGGAGCTGTTTTTT. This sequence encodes CASSPVSTGELFF. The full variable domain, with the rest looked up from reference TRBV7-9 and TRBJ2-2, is DTGVSQNPRHKITKRGQNVTFRCDPISEHNRLYWYRQTLGQGPEFLTYFQNEAQLEKSRLLSDRFSAERPKGSFSTLEIQRTEQGDSAMYLCASSPVSTGELFFGEGSRLTVL.

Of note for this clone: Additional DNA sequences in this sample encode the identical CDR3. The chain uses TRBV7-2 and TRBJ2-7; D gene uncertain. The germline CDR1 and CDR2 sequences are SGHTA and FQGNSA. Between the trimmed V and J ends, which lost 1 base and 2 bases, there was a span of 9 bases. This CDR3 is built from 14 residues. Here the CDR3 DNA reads TGTGCCAGCAGCTTAGGTACGGTTACCTACGAGCAGTACTTC. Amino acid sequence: CASSLGTVTYEQYF.

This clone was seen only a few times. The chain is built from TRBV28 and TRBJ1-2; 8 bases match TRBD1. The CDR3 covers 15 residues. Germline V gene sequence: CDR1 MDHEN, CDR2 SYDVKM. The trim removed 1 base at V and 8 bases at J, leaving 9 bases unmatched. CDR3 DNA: TGTGCCAGCAGTTTATCCCTTGGACAGGGTGAGGGCTACACCTTC. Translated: CASSLSLGQGEGYTF.

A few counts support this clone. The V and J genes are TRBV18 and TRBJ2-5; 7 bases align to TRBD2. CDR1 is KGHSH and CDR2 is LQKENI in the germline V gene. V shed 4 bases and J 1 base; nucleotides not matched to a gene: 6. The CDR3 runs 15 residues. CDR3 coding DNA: TGTGCCAGCTCACAACCCGGGGGGACCCAAGAGACCCAGTACTTC. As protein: CASSQPGGTQETQYF.

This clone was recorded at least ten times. The CDR3 reads CASSIAGQPTDTQYF. Written as DNA, the CDR3 is TGTGCCAGTAGTATTGCCGGACAGCCCACAGATACGCAGTATTTT. V gene TRBV19 combines with J gene TRBJ2-3; D is perhaps TRBD1 (6 bases). Germline V CDR1 and CDR2: LNHDA, SQIVND (reference sequence). The CDR3 has 15 residues. Deletions cut 3 bases from V and 2 bases from J, with 12 bases between.

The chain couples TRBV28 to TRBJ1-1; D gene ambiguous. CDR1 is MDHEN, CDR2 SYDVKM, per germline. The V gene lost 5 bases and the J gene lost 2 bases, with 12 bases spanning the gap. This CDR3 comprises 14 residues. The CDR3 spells CASSPVLANTEAFF. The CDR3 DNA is TGTGCCAGCAGTCCAGTCCTTGCCAACACTGAAGCTTTCTTT.

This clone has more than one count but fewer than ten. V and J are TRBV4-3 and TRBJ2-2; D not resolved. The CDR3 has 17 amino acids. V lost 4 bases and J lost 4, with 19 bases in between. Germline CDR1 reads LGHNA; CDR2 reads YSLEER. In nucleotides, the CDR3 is TGCGCCAGCAGCCGTTCATACCAGCGAGACGGCACCGGGGAGCTGTTTTTT. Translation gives CASSRSYQRDGTGELFF.

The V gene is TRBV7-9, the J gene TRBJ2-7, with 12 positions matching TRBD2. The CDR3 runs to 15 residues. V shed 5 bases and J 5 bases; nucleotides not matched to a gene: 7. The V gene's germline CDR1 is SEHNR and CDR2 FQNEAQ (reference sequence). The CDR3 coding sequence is TGTGCCAGCAGCCTTACTAGCGGGAGGTCCCACGAGCAGTACTTC. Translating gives CASSLTSGRSHEQYF. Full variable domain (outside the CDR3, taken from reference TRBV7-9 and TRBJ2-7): DTGVSQNPRHKITKRGQNVTFRCDPISEHNRLYWYRQTLGQGPEFLTYFQNEAQLEKSRLLSDRFSAERPKGSFSTLEIQRTEQGDSAMYLCASSLTSGRSHEQYFGPGTRLTVT.

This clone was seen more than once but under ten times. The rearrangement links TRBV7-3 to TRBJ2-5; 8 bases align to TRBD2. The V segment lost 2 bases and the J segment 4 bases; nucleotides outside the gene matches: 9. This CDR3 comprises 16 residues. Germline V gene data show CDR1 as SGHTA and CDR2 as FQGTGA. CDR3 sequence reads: CASSLRPGLGGETQYF. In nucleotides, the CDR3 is TGTGCCAGCAGCTTACGGCCGGGACTAGGTGGAGAGACCCAGTACTTC.

The CDR3 nucleotides read TGCGCCAGCAGCCGCGGGACCGCGGACACCGGGGAGCTGTTTTTT. This gives the protein CASSRGTADTGELFF. The chain employs TRBV5-1 and TRBJ2-2; tentative D call: TRBD2 (6 bases). V was cut by 4 bases and J by 3 bases, with 13 bases left in between. The CDR3 extends over 15 amino acids. Germline lookup yields CDR1 SGHRS and CDR2 YFSETQ.

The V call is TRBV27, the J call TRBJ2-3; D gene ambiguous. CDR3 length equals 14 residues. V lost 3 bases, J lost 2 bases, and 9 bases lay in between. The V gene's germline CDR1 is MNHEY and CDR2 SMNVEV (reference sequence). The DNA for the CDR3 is TGTGCCAGCAGTTTTGTGCGAAACACAGATACGCAGTATTTT. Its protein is CASSFVRNTDTQYF.

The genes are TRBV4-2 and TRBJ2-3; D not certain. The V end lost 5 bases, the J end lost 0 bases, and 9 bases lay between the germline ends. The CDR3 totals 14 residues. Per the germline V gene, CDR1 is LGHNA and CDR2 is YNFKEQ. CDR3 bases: TGTGCCAGCAGCTTTGTAACTAGCACAGATACGCAGTATTTT. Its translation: CASSFVTSTDTQYF.

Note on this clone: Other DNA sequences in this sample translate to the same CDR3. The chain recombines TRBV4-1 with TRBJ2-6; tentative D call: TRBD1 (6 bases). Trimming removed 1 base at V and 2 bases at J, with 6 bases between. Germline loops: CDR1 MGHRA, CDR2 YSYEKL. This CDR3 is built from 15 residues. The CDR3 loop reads CASSQAGAGANVLTF. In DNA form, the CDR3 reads TGCGCCAGCAGCCAAGCAGGGGCTGGGGCCAACGTCCTGACTTTC.

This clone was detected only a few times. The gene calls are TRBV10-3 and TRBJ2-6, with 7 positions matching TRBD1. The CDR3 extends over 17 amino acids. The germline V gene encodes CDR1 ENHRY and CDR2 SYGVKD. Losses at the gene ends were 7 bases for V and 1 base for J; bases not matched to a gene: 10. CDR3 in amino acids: CAINRQGPESGANVLTF. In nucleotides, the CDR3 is TGTGCCATCAACCGACAGGGACCAGAGTCTGGGGCCAACGTCCTGACTTTC.